Included here is one TCR beta chain sequence, with context. These data come from a study of blood T cell repertoires in COVID-19. V was clipped by 8 bases and J by 7 bases, with 17 bases between them. The CDR3 is 13 residues long. Per germline, CDR1 LNHDA and CDR2 SQIVND (reference sequence). Sequencing used immunoSEQ multiplex PCR; TCRdb keeps in-frame clones, though not all of them. The sample carries 200,000 to 300,000 clones, 80% to 90% recorded once. V gene TRBV19 combines with J gene TRBJ2-5; the D is unclear. The sample taken for sequencing was peripheral blood. The source of this sequence is a young man with active or convalescent COVID-19. CDR3 protein: CASGLAGDGTQYF. The CDR3 DNA reads TGTGCCAGTGGCCTGGCCGGAGATGGGACCCAGTACTTC.